This record covers a single T cell receptor beta chain. Its antigen has not been determined. No base qualities exist here, and no much larger clone lies one base off it. Checkpoint therapy was initiated 14 to 28 days after autologous transplant, and ipilimumab was administered at 1 mg/kg intravenously on day 1 of selected weeks. Nivolumab was administered at 3 mg/kg intravenously on day 1 of weeks 1, 4, 7, 10, and every two weeks through week 26. This Phase Ib clinical trial tested ipilimumab plus nivolumab, a combined checkpoint inhibition, as consolidation after autologous stem cell transplantation. The record originates from a study of ipilimumab plus nivolumab after autologous stem cell transplantation (dated by TCRdb to the early 2020s). Context from the whole study: The median number of doses that trial patients received was about 5 for ipilimumab and about eight for nivolumab. The intent-to-treat population of the trial consisted of around 40 patients. Both primary refractory and relapsed disease were represented in the DLBCL cohort, where 18-month progression-free survival was about 82% and 31%, respectively. Patients in the trial were undergoing autologous transplant and had high-risk diffuse large B cell lymphoma, mature T cell lymphoma, or multiple myeloma.

Libraries were built with the immunoSEQ multiplex PCR assay. Held by TCRdb, this immuneACCESS table contains in-frame sequences only and omits some clones. Under half of the omission traces to an unresolved V gene where checked; the cause of the rest is unknown. Across this sample there are about 13,000 clones, with 60% to 75% seen only once. Approximately 15% of the sample comes from the top ten. The CDR3 holds 15 amino acids from the cysteine to the phenylalanine. The entry retains the CDR3 DNA only, 45 bases that are in frame from base 1. The germline V gene sets CDR1 to MNHNS and CDR2 to SASEGT. V and J are trimmed by 2 bases and 8 bases, and the gene matches miss 7 bases of the junction. The paper's findings and limits, for the study overall: Combined checkpoint inhibition as post-transplant consolidation was concluded by the authors to appear tolerable. The authors stated that profiles of the T cell receptor repertoire, regulatory T cell phenotype and gut microbiota provided a biologic rationale for studying this approach further.

The V gene is TRBV6-1 and the J gene is TRBJ2-1; 9 bases in the middle match TRBD1. The specimen comprised PBMCs, sampled in a trial of ipilimumab plus nivolumab as post-transplant consolidation. The TCR was taken from a male donor with diffuse large B-cell lymphoma. The CDR3 here reads CASSEMGQGIHEQFF. The nucleotide sequence reads as follows: TGTGCCAGCAGTGAAATGGGACAGGGTATCCATGAGCAGTTCTTC.